This T cell receptor (beta chain) was observed in a study of shared clonotypes between healthy human individuals. As for the study in general: Two women and a few men aged 18 to 49 served as donors.

The assay was immunoSEQ multiplex PCR, and TCRdb's table has in-frame clones only and misses some. Here the sample spans 850,000 to 1,100,000 clones, around 77% being singletons. In regard to this clone: No antigen is known for it.

Study-level points and caveats: In general, naive subsets displayed greater estimated richness than memory subsets did.

CDR3 size: 14 residues. Germline V lookup: CDR1 SGDLS, CDR2 YYNGEE. V gave up 3 bases and J gave up 4 bases; unmatched junction bases: 4. The specimen was memory CD4+ T cells from PBMCs. As to subset: CD45RA-negative fraction. The TCR comes from a man aged 18-30 years in good health. Some clones in this sample may be carry-over from other donors' samples. This chain connects TRBV9 to TRBJ2-1; 7 bases line up with TRBD1. CDR3 sequence (DNA): TGTGCCAGCAGCGATGGGACAGCATACAATGAGCAGTTCTTC. This encodes CASSDGTAYNEQFF.